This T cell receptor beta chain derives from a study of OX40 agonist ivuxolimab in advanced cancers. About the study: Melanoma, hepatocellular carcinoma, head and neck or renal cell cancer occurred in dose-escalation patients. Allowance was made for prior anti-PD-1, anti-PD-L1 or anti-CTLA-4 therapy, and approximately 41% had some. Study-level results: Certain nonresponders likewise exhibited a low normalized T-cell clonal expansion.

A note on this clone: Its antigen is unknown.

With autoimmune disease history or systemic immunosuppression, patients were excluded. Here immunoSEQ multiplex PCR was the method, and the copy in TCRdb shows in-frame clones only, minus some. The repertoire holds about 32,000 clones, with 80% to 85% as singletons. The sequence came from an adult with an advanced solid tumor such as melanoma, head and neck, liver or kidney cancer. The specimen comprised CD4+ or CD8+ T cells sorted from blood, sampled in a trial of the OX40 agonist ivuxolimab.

CDR3 sequence: CASGPRFGLGYGYTF. The CDR3 bases are TGTGCCAGCGGTCCGCGTTTCGGGCTCGGCTATGGCTACACCTTC. The chain uses TRBV9 and TRBJ1-2; D unclear. Germline CDR1 SGDLS, CDR2 YYNGEE. V lost 7 bases, J lost 4 bases, and 20 bases lay in between. This CDR3 has 15 amino acids.